What follows describes a single TCR beta chain. Its antigen is as yet unknown. The data were produced by immunoSEQ multiplex PCR, yet TCRdb's version contains in-frame clones alone and is incomplete. The sample shows 85,000 to 100,000 clones, around 90% of them seen only once. This specimen comes from a study of graft-versus-host responses after intestinal transplantation. About the study: Recipients received multivisceral, liver-intestinal, or isolated intestinal transplants. All recipients got anti-thymocyte globulin induction, then tacrolimus and steroids for about 3 years.

Regarding the study as a whole: Ileal or blood samples showed some GvH clones first, and such clones were also found in recipient marrow. Graft-donor T cell macrochimerism in patients accompanied high graft-versus-host to host-versus-graft clonal ratios in allografts.

Germline CDR1 reads SGHTS; CDR2 reads YDEGEE. The V end was cut by 1 base, the J end by 0 bases, with 5 bases between. This CDR3 contains 14 residues. The genes are TRBV5-8 and TRBJ1-3; D gene unclear. This material consisted of unstimulated CD8+ T cells sorted from spleen or lymph node cells, taken before transplant. The clonotype comes from a human donor who was the organ donor for an intestinal transplant. The CDR3 here is CASSLTVSGNTIYF. The CDR3 nucleotides are TGTGCCAGCAGCTTGACAGTCTCTGGAAACACCATATATTTT. Based on the CDR3 plus reference TRBV5-8 and TRBJ1-3, the full variable domain is EAGVTQSPTHLIKTRGQQATLRCSPISGHTSVYWYQQALGLGLQFLLWYDEGEERNRGNFPPRFSGRQFPNYSSELNVNALELEDSALYLCASSLTVSGNTIYFGEGSWLTVV.